This TCR beta chain originates from a study of OX40 agonist ivuxolimab in advanced cancers. Study summary: Patients were given ivuxolimab, an antibody that agonizes OX40 (CD134). Overall study results and limits: The average count of expanded clones was higher among CD8+ T cells than among CD4+. Expanded peripheral T cell antigen specificity was not determined.

In the case of this clone: Its target is not known.

The CDR3 totals 15 residues. CDR1 is MNHNS and CDR2 is SASEGT in the germline V gene. The V end lost 8 bases, the J end lost 1 base, and 15 bases lay between the germline ends. Exclusion of a patient followed from autoimmune disease history or systemic immunosuppression. Assay: immunoSEQ multiplex PCR; the TCRdb copy retains only in-frame clones and omits some. The top ten hold over 5% of the sample, which has about 81,000 clones, under 90% seen once. This receptor was identified in an adult with an advanced solid tumor such as melanoma, head and neck, liver or kidney cancer. The source material was CD4+ or CD8+ T cells sorted from blood, sampled in a trial of the OX40 agonist ivuxolimab. This chain uses TRBV6-1 with TRBJ2-1, with a weak D call TRBD2 (6 bases). The CDR3 loop reads CASSKDGGSYNEQFF. CDR3 coding DNA: TGTGCCAGCTCGAAAGACGGGGGATCCTACAATGAGCAGTTCTTC.